A selection of T cell receptor beta chains follows, all from one sample in a study of T cell repertoires in cytomegalovirus infection. These receptors' antigens are unknown. One entry per CDR3 protein results from TCRdb running MiXCR on the reads. The sample shows about a million distinct CDR3 sequences, roughly 31% of them seen only once. The sequencing here drew on cultured CD8+ T cells from PBMCs, taken from culture after CMV antigen stimulation. The receptors were sampled from a human donor in good health (CMV status not recorded). Some clones in this sample may be carry-over from other donors' samples. The CDR3 runs from the conserved cysteine through the conserved F or W. Fields, in order: V gene, J gene, D gene, clone size, CDR3 protein, CDR3 DNA. The D gene is left open where the match is weak. Some rows have no size entry. The others give once, few or many, or a class for an expanded clone.

>TRBV6-1|TRBJ1-5|TRBD1|few
CASSEWGRGSNQPQHF
TGTGCCAGCAGTGAATGGGGCAGGGGGAGCAATCAGCCCCAGCATTTT
>TRBV27|TRBJ2-5|NA|NA
CASSSGGIQETQYF
TGTGCCAGCAGTTCCGGGGGAATCCAAGAGACCCAGTACTTC
>TRBV19|TRBJ1-5|NA|NA
CASSIGFSNQPQHF
TGTGCCAGTAGTATAGGCTTTAGCAATCAGCCCCAGCATTTT
>TRBV20-1|TRBJ1-1|TRBD1|NA
CSASGQGILNTEAFF
TGCAGTGCTAGTGGACAGGGGATCTTGAACACTGAAGCTTTCTTT
>TRBV5-3|TRBJ2-1|TRBD1|NA
CATPATGPNEQFF
TGTGCCACCCCCGCGACAGGGCCCAATGAGCAGTTCTTC
>TRBV20-1|TRBJ1-2|TRBD1|NA
CSARTGEGDYTF
TGCAGTGCTAGAACAGGGGAGGGTGACTACACCTTC
>TRBV12-3/TRBV12-4|TRBJ1-3|NA|NA
CASSLRGAGSGNTIYF
TGTGCCAGCAGCCTCAGGGGCGCAGGATCTGGAAACACCATATATTTT
>TRBV12-3/TRBV12-4|TRBJ1-5|NA|few
CASSTGLYQPQHF
TGTGCCAGCAGCACAGGGTTATACCAGCCCCAGCATTTT
>TRBV10-3|TRBJ1-6|NA|NA
CAISEGWADSPLHF
TGTGCCATCAGCGAGGGCTGGGCGGATTCACCCCTCCACTTT
>TRBV19|TRBJ2-1|NA|NA
CASSIQTAGEQFF
TGTGCCAGTAGTATCCAGACCGCAGGGGAGCAGTTCTTC
>TRBV7-9|TRBJ2-2|TRBD1|NA
CASSHRDRAGGELFF
TGTGCCAGCAGCCACCGGGACAGGGCCGGCGGGGAGCTGTTTTTT
>TRBV7-2|TRBJ2-2|TRBD1|few
CASSYYTGGAGELFF
TGTGCCAGCAGCTATTACACAGGGGGCGCCGGGGAGCTGTTTTTT
>TRBV5-5|TRBJ2-1|NA|NA
CASSRELYNEQFF
TGTGCCAGCAGCCGGGAGCTGTACAATGAGCAGTTCTTC
>TRBV12-3/TRBV12-4|TRBJ2-1|NA|few
CASSLAYRVSDEQFF
TGTGCCAGCAGTTTAGCGTACAGGGTATCGGATGAGCAGTTCTTC
>TRBV6-1|TRBJ1-1|NA|NA
CASSELGAFF
TGTGCCAGCAGTGAATTGGGGGCTTTCTTT
>TRBV27|TRBJ2-3|TRBD2|NA
CASNGRLSGEMSTDTQYF
TGTGCCAGCAACGGTCGGCTTAGCGGGGAAATGAGCACAGATACGCAGTATTTT
>TRBV6-5|TRBJ2-7|TRBD2|few
CASSPGLAGGWQYF
TGTGCCAGCAGTCCGGGACTAGCGGGGGGTTGGCAGTACTTC
>TRBV20-1|TRBJ1-2|TRBD1|few
CSAPNELGQGRGYTF
TGCAGTGCCCCAAATGAACTCGGACAGGGAAGGGGCTACACCTTC
>TRBV5-1|TRBJ2-3|NA|few
CASSFRRRRSTDTQYF
TGCGCCAGCAGCTTCCGCAGGCGCCGCAGCACAGATACGCAGTATTTT
>TRBV6-6|TRBJ1-2|NA|NA
CATRAGHYGYTF
TGTGCCACCAGGGCGGGGCACTATGGCTACACCTTC
>TRBV7-2|TRBJ2-3|TRBD2|many
CASSFGQAGRGVPSTDTQYF
TGTGCCAGCAGCTTCGGACAAGCAGGGCGGGGGGTGCCTAGCACAGATACGCAGTATTTT
>TRBV2|TRBJ2-2|NA|NA
CANQGTTNTGELFF
TGTGCCAACCAGGGAACTACGAACACCGGGGAGCTGTTTTTT
>TRBV5-6|TRBJ2-5|NA|NA
CASSTDRTQETQYF
TGTGCCAGCAGCACCGACAGAACTCAAGAGACCCAGTACTTC
>TRBV12-3/TRBV12-4|TRBJ2-5|NA|NA
CASSFPPYRETQYF
TGTGCCAGCAGTTTTCCCCCGTACCGGGAGACCCAGTACTTC
>TRBV15|TRBJ1-4|TRBD1|NA
CATSRPGQGDEKLFF
TGTGCCACCAGCAGGCCGGGACAGGGGGATGAAAAACTGTTTTTT
>TRBV19|TRBJ2-7|TRBD2|NA
CASSMAGLNYEQYF
TGTGCCAGTAGTATGGCGGGACTAAACTACGAGCAGTACTTC
>TRBV4-1|TRBJ2-2|NA|NA
CASSQHSATGGELFF
TGCGCCAGCAGCCAACATTCGGCTACCGGCGGGGAGCTGTTTTTT
>TRBV6-2/TRBV6-3|TRBJ1-2|NA|few
CASSLSGPGYTF
TGTGCCAGCAGCCTCTCAGGGCCCGGCTACACCTTC
>TRBV29-1|TRBJ2-2|NA|NA
CSVPTDNTGELFF
TGCAGCGTTCCTACAGATAACACCGGGGAGCTGTTTTTT
>TRBV2|TRBJ2-3|NA|few
CASSDRYTQYF
TGTGCCAGCAGTGATAGATATACGCAGTATTTT
>TRBV20-1|TRBJ2-1|NA|NA
CSAPRPDAYNEQFF
TGCAGTGCTCCTCGACCAGACGCCTACAATGAGCAGTTCTTC
>TRBV11-2|TRBJ2-1|TRBD2|NA
CASSLDASGIEQFF
TGTGCCAGCAGCTTAGACGCGAGCGGGATTGAGCAGTTCTTC
>TRBV5-4|TRBJ2-2|NA|NA
CASTLASGELFF
TGTGCCAGCACCTTAGCGTCCGGGGAGCTGTTTTTT
>TRBV4-1|TRBJ2-3|NA|few
CASSQNLLVTSFGTQYF
TGCGCCAGCAGCCAAAATTTACTAGTTACTTCCTTTGGTACGCAGTATTTT
>TRBV6-6|TRBJ2-1|TRBD1|few
CASSYPQGVFDEQFF
TGTGCCAGCAGTTACCCACAGGGGGTATTCGATGAGCAGTTCTTC
>TRBV6-5|TRBJ2-3|NA|few
CASSSPEAYPSTDTQYF
TGTGCCAGCAGTTCCCCCGAGGCTTACCCTAGCACAGATACGCAGTATTTT
>TRBV7-2|TRBJ2-5|TRBD1|few
CASSLEDRSGTGETQYF
TGTGCCAGCAGCTTAGAAGACCGCTCGGGGACAGGGGAGACCCAGTACTTC
>TRBV7-2|TRBJ1-2|NA|few
CASSLASGQSWHYGYTF
TGTGCCAGCAGCTTAGCGAGTGGACAGAGCTGGCACTATGGCTACACCTTC
>TRBV27|TRBJ1-1|NA|once
CASSLSRAAKAFF
TGTGCCAGCAGTTTATCGAGGGCAGCAAAAGCTTTCTTT
>TRBV3-1|TRBJ2-1|NA|NA
CASRGKGRDYNEQFF
TGTGCCAGCAGAGGGAAGGGCAGGGATTACAATGAGCAGTTCTTC
>TRBV19|TRBJ2-1|NA|many
CASSLQAGEQFF
TGTGCCAGTAGTCTACAGGCTGGTGAGCAGTTCTTC
>TRBV19|TRBJ2-1|TRBD2|NA
CASSIDRPGFGFGGGTGEQFF
TGTGCCAGTAGTATAGATCGACCGGGGTTTGGTTTCGGGGGGGGTACAGGTGAGCAGTTCTTC
>TRBV2|TRBJ2-1|TRBD1|NA
CASKTTGTYNEQFF
TGTGCCAGCAAGACGACAGGGACCTACAATGAGCAGTTCTTC